Shown below are 19 T cell receptor beta chains from a single sample sequenced in a study of blood T cells in healthy people across ages. Next came a second PCR, run for about 7 to 12 cycles, which used a sample-barcoded 5' primer along with a J-beta primer mix. TCRdb independently ran MiXCR on the 5' RACE reads; one entry per CDR3 protein. The sample has about 720,000 distinct CDR3 sequences, over 20% seen once. Material for sequencing was blood. The receptors shown here come from a man aged 65-85 years in good health.

The CDR3 sequence: CSAFTQGGRGETQYF. Written as DNA, the CDR3 is TGCAGTGCATTTACCCAGGGGGGTCGAGGGGAGACCCAGTACTTC. The J gene is TRBJ2-5, the V gene TRBV20-1; TRBD1 is a possible D gene (7 bases). This CDR3 contains 15 residues. V gave up 6 bases and J gave up 5 bases, with 22 bases separating them. Germline V CDR1 and CDR2: DFQATT, SNEGSKA (reference sequence).

V is TRBV29-1 and J is TRBJ2-5; maybe TRBD1 (6 bases). Per the germline V gene, CDR1 is SQVTM and CDR2 is ANQGSEA. Trimming removed 7 bases at V and 11 bases at J, with 29 bases between. This CDR3 region has 15 residues. In nucleotides, the CDR3 is TGCAGCGCCCTCCCGTTTGCTAGCAGGGGCAATGAGCAGTACTTC. This encodes CSALPFASRGNEQYF. The full variable domain, in which reference TRBV29-1 and TRBJ2-5 provide the parts outside the CDR3, is SAVISQKPSRDICQRGTSLTIQCQVDSQVTMMFWYRQQPGQSLTLIATANQGSEATYESGFVIDKFPISRPNLTFSTLTVSNMSPEDSSIYLCSALPFASRGNEQYFGPGTRLLVL.

The chain uses TRBV10-3 and TRBJ2-6, with D perhaps matching TRBD1 (5 bases). From germline, CDR1 is ENHRY and CDR2 SYGVKD. The CDR3 runs to 16 residues. V lost 0 bases, J lost 3 bases, and 9 bases lay in between. The CDR3 DNA sequence: TGTGCCATCAGTGAGTCAATGGGGCTTGGGGCCAACGTCCTGACTTTC. This gives the protein CAISESMGLGANVLTF.

This chain connects TRBV19 to TRBJ1-1; TRBD1 might be the D (5 bases). V was pared by 3 bases and J by 8 bases, with 10 bases between. Germline V gene data show CDR1 as LNHDA and CDR2 as SQIVND (reference sequence). CDR3 length equals 12 residues. CDR3 nucleotides: TGTGCCAGTAGTATTAGAAGGGGAGAAGCTTTCTTT. Its protein is CASSIRRGEAFF. Complete variable domain (other parts from reference TRBV19 and TRBJ1-1): DGGITQSPKYLFRKEGQNVTLSCEQNLNHDAMYWYRQDPGQGLRLIYYSQIVNDFQKGDIAEGYSVSREKKESFPLTVTSAQKNPTAFYLCASSIRRGEAFFGQGTRLTVV.

The rearrangement uses TRBV27 and TRBJ2-1; 13 positions match TRBD2. The germline gives CDR1 MNHEY, CDR2 SMNVEV (reference sequence). CDR3 length: 15 amino acids. J gave up 6 bases and V 7 bases, and 6 bases lay outside the gene matches. CDR3 sequence reads: CASTILAGGPNEQFF. Here the CDR3 DNA reads TGTGCCAGCACCATACTAGCGGGGGGGCCCAATGAGCAGTTCTTC.

The chain employs TRBV20-1 and TRBJ1-1, with 7 positions matching TRBD1. V trimming: 6 bases; J trimming: 12 bases; junction bases outside the gene matches: 22. The germline gives CDR1 DFQATT, CDR2 SNEGSKA (reference sequence). CDR3 length: 15 amino acids. For the CDR3, the DNA is TGCAGTGCCCTTGAACACCTGATAGGGGGCAGGGTACCTTTCTTT. It is translated as CSALEHLIGGRVPFF.

The V call is TRBV4-3, the J call TRBJ2-5, with a weak D call TRBD2 (6 bases). Trimming shortened V by 0 bases and J by 6 bases, and 23 bases separated the two germline ends. This CDR3 region has 18 residues. From germline, CDR1 is LGHNA and CDR2 YSLEER. The CDR3 nucleotides are TGCGCCAGCAGCCAAGAATCCGAACTTCGGGAGCGCATGCAGACCCAGTACTTC. Amino acid sequence: CASSQESELRERMQTQYF.

This clonotype was counted only a few times. The chain combines TRBV11-1 with TRBJ2-3; perhaps TRBD1 as D (5 bases). This CDR3 comprises 17 residues. Trimming removed 5 bases from V and 3 bases from J, with 21 bases in between. Germline V lookup: CDR1 SGHAT, CDR2 FQDESV (reference sequence). This chain's CDR3 is CASSTRPGKVVTDTQYF. The DNA of the CDR3 is TGTGCCAGCAGCACCAGACCAGGGAAGGTGGTAACAGATACGCAGTATTTT.

In its sample, this clonotype was seen a few times. The chain couples TRBV4-2 to TRBJ2-1; the match to TRBD2 covers 7 bases. The germline V gene has CDR1 LGHNA and CDR2 YNFKEQ. V gave up 4 bases and J gave up 7 bases; unmatched junction bases: 10. The CDR3 has 15 amino acids. Here the CDR3 DNA reads TGTGCCAGCAGCCCAGATCCCGGGACTATGAATGAGCAGTTCTTC. The encoded protein is CASSPDPGTMNEQFF.

The table lists this clonotype with a few counts. The genes are TRBV24-1 and TRBJ2-1, with TRBD2 matching 9 bases. The J segment lost 7 bases and the V segment lost 4 bases, leaving 10 bases of the junction unmatched. Germline V gene data show CDR1 as KGHDR and CDR2 as SFDVKD. The CDR3 is made up of 16 amino acids. CDR3 in amino acids: CATSDPGGTSSNEQFF. The CDR3 DNA sequence: TGTGCCACCAGTGACCCAGGGGGGACTAGCTCAAATGAGCAGTTCTTC.

The gene calls are TRBV30 and TRBJ1-6; no reliable D call. Per the germline V gene, CDR1 is GTSNPN and CDR2 is SVGIG (reference sequence). This CDR3 is built from 13 residues. V dropped 5 bases and J dropped 8 bases, with 13 bases sitting between them. CDR3 DNA: TGTGCCTGGGCGGAGGGATCGGATTCACCCCTCCACTTT. Translating it yields CAWAEGSDSPLHF.

This clonotype has only a few counts. The chain uses TRBV6-5 and TRBJ2-5; 8 bases map to TRBD1. The assigned J gene may be wrong: the sequence end matches TRBJ2-7 better. Germline CDR1 and CDR2: MNHEY and SVGAGI. The CDR3 is made up of 15 amino acids. The CDR3: CASSYGQGLRYEQYV. The CDR3, as DNA: TGTGCCAGCAGTTACGGACAGGGTCTACGATACGAGCAGTACGTC.

The gene calls are TRBV7-7 and TRBJ2-5; 11 bases match TRBD1. Per germline, CDR1 SSHAT and CDR2 FNYEAQ (reference sequence). With V trimmed by 5 bases and J by 2 bases, 7 bases remained unmatched. The CDR3 sequence is 16 residues long. The CDR3 DNA sequence: TGTGCCAGCAGCCCGGACAGGGGGCGAGGTCAAGAGACCCAGTACTTC. It codes for CASSPDRGRGQETQYF.

The chain combines TRBV29-1 with TRBJ2-1; 7 bases are shared with TRBD2. Germline assignment: CDR1 SQVTM and CDR2 ANQGSEA. V trimming: 8 bases; J trimming: 5 bases; junction bases outside the gene matches: 15. The CDR3 totals 15 residues. The DNA of the CDR3 is TGCAGCCCAGGGATAGCGGGTAATTCGAACAATGAGCAGTTCTTC. Its protein product is CSPGIAGNSNNEQFF.

A few counts support this clonotype. The chain recombines TRBV6-2 or TRBV6-3 with TRBJ2-4; 14 nucleotides align to TRBD2. The germline V gene encodes CDR1 MNHEY and CDR2 SVGEGT. The CDR3 contains 18 residues. The ends lost 5 bases at V and 2 bases at J; junction bases unmatched: 8. Here the CDR3 DNA reads TGTGCCAGCAGTCCCCGACTAGCGGGGGGGACACCCAAAAACATTCAGTACTTC. This sequence encodes CASSPRLAGGTPKNIQYF.

Written as DNA, the CDR3 is TGTGCCAGCAGCGTTGGGACTAGCAACGAGCAGTACGTC. It translates to CASSVGTSNEQYV. This chain links TRBV7-9 with TRBJ2-7, with 9 bases lining up with TRBD2. The germline CDR1 and CDR2 sequences are SEHNR and FQNEAQ (reference sequence). Trimming at V came to 5 bases and at J to 5 bases, leaving 4 bases not matched to a gene. This CDR3 spans 13 amino acids.

This clonotype showed up just a few times. J is TRBJ1-1 and V is TRBV12-3 or TRBV12-4; D uncertain. Between the trimmed V and J ends, which lost 6 bases and 4 bases, there was a span of 9 bases. This CDR3 contains 12 residues. The chain's CDR3 is CASSGPVTEAFF. CDR3 sequence (DNA): TGTGCCAGCAGCGGTCCCGTCACTGAAGCTTTCTTT.

This clonotype turned up a few times. The chain links TRBV28 to TRBJ2-7; D possibly matches TRBD1 or TRBD2 (6 bases each). Trimming left V 6 bases short and J 10 bases short, with 19 bases between. Germline CDR1 MDHEN, CDR2 SYDVKM. CDR3 length equals 13 residues. CDR3 sequence: CASRQYGPGAQYF. CDR3 DNA sequence: TGTGCCAGCAGACAATACGGCCCGGGGGCTCAGTACTTC. The full variable domain, in which reference TRBV28 and TRBJ2-7 provide the parts outside the CDR3, is DVKVTQSSRYLVKRTGEKVFLECVQDMDHENMFWYRQDPGLGLRLIYFSYDVKMKEKGDIPEGYSVSREKKERFSLILESASTNQTSMYLCASRQYGPGAQYFGPGTRLTVT.

The CDR3: CASSSKKGAPSGNTIYF. The CDR3 DNA is TGTGCCAGCAGTTCCAAGAAGGGGGCTCCCTCTGGAAACACCATATATTTT. This rearrangement joins TRBV12-3 or TRBV12-4 to TRBJ1-3; 7 nucleotides line up with TRBD1. This CDR3 spans 17 amino acids. J lost 0 bases, V lost 4 bases, and 9 bases had no gene match.